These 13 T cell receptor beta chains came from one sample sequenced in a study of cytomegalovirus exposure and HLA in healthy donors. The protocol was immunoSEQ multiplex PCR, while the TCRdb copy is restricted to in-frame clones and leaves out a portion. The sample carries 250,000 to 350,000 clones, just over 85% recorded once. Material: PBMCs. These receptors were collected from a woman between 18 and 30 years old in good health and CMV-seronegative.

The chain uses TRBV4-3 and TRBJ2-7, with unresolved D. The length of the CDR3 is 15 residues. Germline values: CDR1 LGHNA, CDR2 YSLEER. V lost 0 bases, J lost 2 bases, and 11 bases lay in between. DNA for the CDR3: TGCGCCAGCAGCCAAGAAGTCGAGGCTGCCTACGAGCAGTACTTC. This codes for CASSQEVEAAYEQYF.

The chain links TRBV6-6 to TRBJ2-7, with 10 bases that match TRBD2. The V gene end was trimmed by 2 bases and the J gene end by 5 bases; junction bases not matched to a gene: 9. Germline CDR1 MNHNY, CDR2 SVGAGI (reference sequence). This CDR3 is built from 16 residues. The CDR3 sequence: CASSYRISGRAHEQYF. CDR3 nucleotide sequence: TGTGCCAGCAGTTACCGAATCAGCGGGAGGGCCCACGAGCAGTACTTC.

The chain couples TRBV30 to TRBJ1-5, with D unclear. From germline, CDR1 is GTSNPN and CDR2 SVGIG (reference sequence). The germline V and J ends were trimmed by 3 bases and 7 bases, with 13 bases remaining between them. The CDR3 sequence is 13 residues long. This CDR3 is CAWRGGSGQPQHF. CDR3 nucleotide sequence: TGTGCCTGGAGGGGAGGGTCGGGACAGCCCCAGCATTTT.

The CDR3 nucleotides read TGCGCCAGCAGCCCCGGACTAGCGGGAGGCCGCGAGTTCTTC. Translating it yields CASSPGLAGGREFF. The V call is TRBV4-3, the J call TRBJ2-1, with 14 bases identical to TRBD2. Trimming cost V 4 bases and J 14 bases; bases outside gene matches: 7. The CDR3 sequence is 14 residues long. CDR1 LGHNA and CDR2 YSLEER come from the germline V gene.

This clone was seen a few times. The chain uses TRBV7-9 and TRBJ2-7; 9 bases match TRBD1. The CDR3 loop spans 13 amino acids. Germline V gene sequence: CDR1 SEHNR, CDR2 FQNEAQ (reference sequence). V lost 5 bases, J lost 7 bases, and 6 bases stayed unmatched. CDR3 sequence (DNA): TGTGCCAGCAGCCCCGGGACAGGGAGGGAGCAGTACTTC. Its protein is CASSPGTGREQYF.

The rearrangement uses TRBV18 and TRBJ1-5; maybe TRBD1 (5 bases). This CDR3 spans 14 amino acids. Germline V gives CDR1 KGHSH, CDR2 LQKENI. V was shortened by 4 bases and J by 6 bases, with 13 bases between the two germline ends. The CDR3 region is CASSRDDGAQPQHF. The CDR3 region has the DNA TGTGCCAGCTCACGGGATGATGGGGCTCAGCCCCAGCATTTT. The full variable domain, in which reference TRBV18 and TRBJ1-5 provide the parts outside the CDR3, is NAGVMQNPRHLVRRRGQEARLRCSPMKGHSHVYWYRQLPEEGLKFMVYLQKENIIDESGMPKERFSAEFPKEGPSILRIQQVVRGDSAAYFCASSRDDGAQPQHFGDGTRLSIL.

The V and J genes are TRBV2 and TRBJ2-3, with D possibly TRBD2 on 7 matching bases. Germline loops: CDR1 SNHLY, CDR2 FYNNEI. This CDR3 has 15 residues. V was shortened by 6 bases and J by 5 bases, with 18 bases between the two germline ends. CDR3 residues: CASSQRGGIEDTQYF. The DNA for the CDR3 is TGTGCCAGCAGCCAAAGGGGGGGGATCGAAGATACGCAGTATTTT.

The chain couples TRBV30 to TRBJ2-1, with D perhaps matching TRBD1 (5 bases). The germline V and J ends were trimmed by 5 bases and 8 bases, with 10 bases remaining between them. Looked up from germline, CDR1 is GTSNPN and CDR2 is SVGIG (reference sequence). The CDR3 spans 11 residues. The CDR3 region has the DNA TGTGCCTGGGCGCAAGGGGATGAGCAGTTCTTC. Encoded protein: CAWAQGDEQFF. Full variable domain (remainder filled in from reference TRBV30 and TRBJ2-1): SQTIHQWPATLVQPVGSPLSLECTVEGTSNPNLYWYRQAAGRGLQLLFYSVGIGQISSEVPQNLSASRPQDRQFILSSKKLLLSDSGFYLCAWAQGDEQFFGPGTRLTVL.

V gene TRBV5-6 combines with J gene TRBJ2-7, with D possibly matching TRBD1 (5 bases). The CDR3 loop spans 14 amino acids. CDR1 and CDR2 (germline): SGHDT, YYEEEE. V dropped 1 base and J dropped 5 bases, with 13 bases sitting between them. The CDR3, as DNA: TGTGCCAGCAGCTTGCGTCCGCAGGGCGACGAGCAGTACTTC. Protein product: CASSLRPQGDEQYF.

The CDR3 sequence: CASSLNFRQGASYNEQFF. The CDR3 DNA reads as TGTGCCAGCAGTTTAAACTTCCGACAGGGGGCATCCTACAATGAGCAGTTCTTC. This chain links TRBV27 with TRBJ2-1; 10 nucleotides align to TRBD1. CDR1 MNHEY and CDR2 SMNVEV come from the germline V gene (reference sequence). The V segment lost 2 bases and the J segment 1 base; nucleotides outside the gene matches: 8. The CDR3 runs 18 residues.

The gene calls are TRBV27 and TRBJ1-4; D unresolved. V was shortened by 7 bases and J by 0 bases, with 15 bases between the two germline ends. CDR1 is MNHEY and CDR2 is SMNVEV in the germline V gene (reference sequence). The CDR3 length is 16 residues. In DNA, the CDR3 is TGTGCCAGCACCCGAAATGCGTGGTCAACTAATGAAAAACTGTTTTTT. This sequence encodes CASTRNAWSTNEKLFF.

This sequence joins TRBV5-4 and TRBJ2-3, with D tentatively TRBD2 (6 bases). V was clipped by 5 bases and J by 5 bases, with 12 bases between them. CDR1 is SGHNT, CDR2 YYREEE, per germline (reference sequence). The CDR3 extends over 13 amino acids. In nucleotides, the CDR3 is TGTGCCAGCAGTAGGCCCGGGGGAGATACGCAGTATTTT. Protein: CASSRPGGDTQYF.

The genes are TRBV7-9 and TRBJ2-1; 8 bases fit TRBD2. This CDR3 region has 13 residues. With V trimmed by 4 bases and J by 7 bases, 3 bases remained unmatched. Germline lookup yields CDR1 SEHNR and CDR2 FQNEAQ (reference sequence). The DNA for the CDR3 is TGTGCCAGCAGCTGGACTAGCTCTAATGAGCAGTTCTTC. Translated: CASSWTSSNEQFF.